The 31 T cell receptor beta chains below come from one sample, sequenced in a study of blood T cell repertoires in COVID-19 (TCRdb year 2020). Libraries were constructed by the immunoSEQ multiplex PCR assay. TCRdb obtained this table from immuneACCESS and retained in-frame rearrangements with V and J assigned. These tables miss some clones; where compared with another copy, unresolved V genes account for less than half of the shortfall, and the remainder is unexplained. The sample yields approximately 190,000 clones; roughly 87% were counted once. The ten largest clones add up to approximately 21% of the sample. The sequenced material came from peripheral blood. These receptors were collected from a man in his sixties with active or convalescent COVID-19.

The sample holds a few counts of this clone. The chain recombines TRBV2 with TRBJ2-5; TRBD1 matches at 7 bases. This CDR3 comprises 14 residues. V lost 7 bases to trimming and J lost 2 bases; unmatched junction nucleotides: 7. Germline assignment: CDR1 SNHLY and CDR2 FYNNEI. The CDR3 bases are TGTGCCAGCAATGTACAGGGGATTCAAGAGACCCAGTACTTC. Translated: CASNVQGIQETQYF. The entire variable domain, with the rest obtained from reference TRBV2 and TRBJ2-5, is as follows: EPEVTQTPSHQVTQMGQEVILRCVPISNHLYFYWYRQILGQKVEFLVSFYNNEISEKSEIFDDQFSVERPDGSNFTLKIRSTKLEDSAMYFCASNVQGIQETQYFGPGTRLLVL.

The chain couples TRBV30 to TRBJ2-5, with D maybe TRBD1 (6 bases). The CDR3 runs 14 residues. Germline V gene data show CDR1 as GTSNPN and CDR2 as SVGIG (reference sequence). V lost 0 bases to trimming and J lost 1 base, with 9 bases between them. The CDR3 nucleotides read TGTGCCTGGAGTGTAAAAGGGGGCCAAGAGACCCAGTACTTC. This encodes CAWSVKGGQETQYF.

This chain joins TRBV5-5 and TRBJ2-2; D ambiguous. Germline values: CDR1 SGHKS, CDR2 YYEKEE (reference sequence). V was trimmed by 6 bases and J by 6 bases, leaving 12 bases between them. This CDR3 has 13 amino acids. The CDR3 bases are TGTGCCAGCACCCCGACCCAGGCCGGGGAGCTGTTTTTT. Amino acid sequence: CASTPTQAGELFF.

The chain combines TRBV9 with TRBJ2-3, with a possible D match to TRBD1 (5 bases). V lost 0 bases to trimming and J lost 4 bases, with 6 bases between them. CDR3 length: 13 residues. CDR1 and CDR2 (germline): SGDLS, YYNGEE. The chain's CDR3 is CASSVGGPDTQYF. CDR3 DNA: TGTGCCAGCAGCGTAGGGGGCCCAGATACGCAGTATTTT.

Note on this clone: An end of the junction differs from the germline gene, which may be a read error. The CDR3 DNA sequence: TGTGCCAGCCGAAACGTTCTCCCGGGACAGGAAACTCGCTTT. Translating it yields CASRNVLPGQETRF. V gene TRBV27 combines with J gene TRBJ2-3; 8 bases fit TRBD1. CDR1 is MNHEY and CDR2 is SMNVEV in the germline V gene (reference sequence). The CDR3 is made up of 14 amino acids.

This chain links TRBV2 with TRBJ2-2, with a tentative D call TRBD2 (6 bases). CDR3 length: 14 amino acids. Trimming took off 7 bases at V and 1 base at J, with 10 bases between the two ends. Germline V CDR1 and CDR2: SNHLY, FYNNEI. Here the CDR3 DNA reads TGTGCCAGCACCTGGCGGGGGAACACCGGGGAGCTGTTTTTT. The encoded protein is CASTWRGNTGELFF.

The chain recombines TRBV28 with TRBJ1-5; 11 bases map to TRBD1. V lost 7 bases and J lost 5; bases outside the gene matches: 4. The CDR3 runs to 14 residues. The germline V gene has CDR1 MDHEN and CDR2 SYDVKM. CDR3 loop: CASKGGQGDQPQHF. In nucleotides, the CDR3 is TGTGCCAGCAAAGGGGGACAGGGGGATCAGCCCCAGCATTTT.

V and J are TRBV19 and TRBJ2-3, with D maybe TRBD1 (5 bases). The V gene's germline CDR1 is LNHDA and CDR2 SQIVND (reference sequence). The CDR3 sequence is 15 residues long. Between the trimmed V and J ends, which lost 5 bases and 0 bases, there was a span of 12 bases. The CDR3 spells CASSLLAGSTDTQYF. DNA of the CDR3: TGTGCCAGTAGTCTCCTTGCAGGGAGCACAGATACGCAGTATTTT.

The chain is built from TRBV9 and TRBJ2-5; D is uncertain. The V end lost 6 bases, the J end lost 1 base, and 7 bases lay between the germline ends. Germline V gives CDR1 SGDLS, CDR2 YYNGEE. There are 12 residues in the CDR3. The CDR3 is CASTNGQETQYF. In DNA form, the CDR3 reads TGTGCCAGCACGAACGGCCAAGAGACCCAGTACTTC.

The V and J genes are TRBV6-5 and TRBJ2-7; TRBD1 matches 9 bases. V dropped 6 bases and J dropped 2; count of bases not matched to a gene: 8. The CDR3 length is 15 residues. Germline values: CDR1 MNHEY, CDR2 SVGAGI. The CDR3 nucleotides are TGTGCCAGCAGGAACCCCGGGACAGGGACCTACGAGCAGTACTTC. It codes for CASRNPGTGTYEQYF.

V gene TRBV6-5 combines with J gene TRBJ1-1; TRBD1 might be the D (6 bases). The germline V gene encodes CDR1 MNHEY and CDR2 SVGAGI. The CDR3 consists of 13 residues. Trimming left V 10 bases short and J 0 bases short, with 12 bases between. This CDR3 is CAIQDSMNTEAFF. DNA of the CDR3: TGTGCCATTCAGGACAGTATGAACACTGAAGCTTTCTTT.

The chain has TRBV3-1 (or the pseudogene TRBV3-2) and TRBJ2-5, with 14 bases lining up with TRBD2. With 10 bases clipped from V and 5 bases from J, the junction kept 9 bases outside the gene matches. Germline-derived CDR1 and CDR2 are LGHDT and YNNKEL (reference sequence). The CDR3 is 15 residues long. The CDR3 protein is CAIRLAGGPGETQYF. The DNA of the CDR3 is TGTGCCATTCGACTAGCGGGGGGGCCTGGCGAGACCCAGTACTTC.

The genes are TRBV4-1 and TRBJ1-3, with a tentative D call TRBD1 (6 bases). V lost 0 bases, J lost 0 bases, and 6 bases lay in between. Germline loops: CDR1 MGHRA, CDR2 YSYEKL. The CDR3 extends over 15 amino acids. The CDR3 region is CASSQDRGSGNTIYF. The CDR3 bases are TGCGCCAGCAGCCAAGACAGGGGCTCTGGAAACACCATATATTTT.

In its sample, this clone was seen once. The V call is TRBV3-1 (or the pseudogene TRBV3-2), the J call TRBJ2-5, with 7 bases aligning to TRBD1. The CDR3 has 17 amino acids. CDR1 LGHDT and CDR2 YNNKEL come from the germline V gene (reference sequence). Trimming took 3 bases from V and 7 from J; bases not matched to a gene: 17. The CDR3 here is CASSQDRTGRMVGTQYF. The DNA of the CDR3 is TGTGCCAGCAGCCAGGATCGGACAGGTAGAATGGTTGGGACCCAGTACTTC.

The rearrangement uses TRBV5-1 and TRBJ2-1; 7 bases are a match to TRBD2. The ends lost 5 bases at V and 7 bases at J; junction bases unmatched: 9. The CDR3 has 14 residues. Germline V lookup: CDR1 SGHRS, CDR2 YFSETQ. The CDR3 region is CASSSGLRANEQFF. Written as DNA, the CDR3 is TGCGCCAGCAGTTCGGGACTAAGGGCGAATGAGCAGTTCTTC.

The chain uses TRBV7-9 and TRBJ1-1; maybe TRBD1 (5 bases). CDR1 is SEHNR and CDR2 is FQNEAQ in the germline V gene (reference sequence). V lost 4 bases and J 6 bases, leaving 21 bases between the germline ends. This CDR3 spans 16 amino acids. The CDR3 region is CASSSLTVNGDPEAFF. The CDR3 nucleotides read TGTGCCAGCAGCTCTTTGACAGTAAATGGAGACCCTGAAGCTTTCTTT.

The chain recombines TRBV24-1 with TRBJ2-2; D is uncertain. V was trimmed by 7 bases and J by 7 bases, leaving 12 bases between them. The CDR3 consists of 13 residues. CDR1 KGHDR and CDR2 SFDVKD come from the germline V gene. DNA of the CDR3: TGTGCCACCAGCCTAGTTGACGGCGGGGAGCTGTTTTTT. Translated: CATSLVDGGELFF.

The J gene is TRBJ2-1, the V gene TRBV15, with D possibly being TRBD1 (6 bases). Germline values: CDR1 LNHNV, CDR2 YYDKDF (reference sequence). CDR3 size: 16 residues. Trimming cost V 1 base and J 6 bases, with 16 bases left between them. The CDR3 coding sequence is TGTGCCACCAGCAGAGTCACCGGGACACATGCCAATGAGCAGTTCTTC. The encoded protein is CATSRVTGTHANEQFF.

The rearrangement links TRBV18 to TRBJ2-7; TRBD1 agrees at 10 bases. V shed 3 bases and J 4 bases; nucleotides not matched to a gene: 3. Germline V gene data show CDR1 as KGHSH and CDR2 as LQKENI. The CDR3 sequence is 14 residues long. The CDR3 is CASSPDRGRYEQYF. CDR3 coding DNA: TGTGCCAGCTCACCTGACAGGGGGCGGTACGAGCAGTACTTC.

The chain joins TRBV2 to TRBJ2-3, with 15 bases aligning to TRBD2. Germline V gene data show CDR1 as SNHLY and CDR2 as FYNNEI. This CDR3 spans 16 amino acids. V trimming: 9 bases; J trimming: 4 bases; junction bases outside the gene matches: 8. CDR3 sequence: CASMGRTSGGADTQYF. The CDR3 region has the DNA TGTGCCAGTATGGGGAGGACTAGCGGGGGGGCAGATACGCAGTATTTT.

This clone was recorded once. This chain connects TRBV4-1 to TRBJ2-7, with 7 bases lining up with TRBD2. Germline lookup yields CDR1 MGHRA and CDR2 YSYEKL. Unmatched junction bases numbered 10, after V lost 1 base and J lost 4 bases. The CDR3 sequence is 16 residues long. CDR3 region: CASSQAPAGSPYEQYF. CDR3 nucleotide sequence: TGCGCCAGCAGCCAAGCTCCAGCGGGGTCCCCGTACGAGCAGTACTTC.

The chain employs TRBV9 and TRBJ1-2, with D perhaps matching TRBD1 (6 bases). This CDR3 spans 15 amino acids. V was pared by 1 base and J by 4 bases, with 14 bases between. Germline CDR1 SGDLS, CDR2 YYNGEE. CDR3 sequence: CASSVQGNPTYGYTF. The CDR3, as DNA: TGTGCCAGCAGCGTACAGGGGAACCCTACCTATGGCTACACCTTC.

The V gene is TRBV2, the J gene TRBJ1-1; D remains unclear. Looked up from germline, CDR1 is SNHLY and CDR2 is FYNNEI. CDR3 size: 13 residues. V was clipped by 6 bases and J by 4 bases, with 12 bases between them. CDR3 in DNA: TGTGCCAGCAGCTATGGAGGGAGCACTGAAGCTTTCTTT. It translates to CASSYGGSTEAFF.

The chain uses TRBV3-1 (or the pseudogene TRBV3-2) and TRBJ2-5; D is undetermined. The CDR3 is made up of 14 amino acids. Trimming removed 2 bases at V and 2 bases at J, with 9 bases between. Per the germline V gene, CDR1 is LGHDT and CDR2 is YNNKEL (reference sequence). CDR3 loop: CASSQFLAQETQYF. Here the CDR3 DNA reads TGTGCCAGCAGCCAATTTTTAGCTCAAGAGACCCAGTACTTC.

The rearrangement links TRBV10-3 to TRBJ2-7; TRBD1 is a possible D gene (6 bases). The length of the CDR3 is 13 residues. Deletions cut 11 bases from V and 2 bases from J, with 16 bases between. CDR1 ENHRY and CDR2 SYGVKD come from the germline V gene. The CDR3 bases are TGTGCCTCGACCGGGACACCTACCTACGAGCAGTACTTC. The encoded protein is CASTGTPTYEQYF.

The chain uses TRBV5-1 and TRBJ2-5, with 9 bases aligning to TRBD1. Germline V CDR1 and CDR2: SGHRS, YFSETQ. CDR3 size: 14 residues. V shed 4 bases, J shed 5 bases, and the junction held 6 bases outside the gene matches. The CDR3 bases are TGCGCCAGCAGCGCCCGACAGGGGGGGGAGACCCAGTACTTC. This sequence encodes CASSARQGGETQYF.

Here the CDR3 reads CASSAKGTGTAIYEQYF. In DNA form, the CDR3 reads TGTGCCAGCAGCGCAAAAGGGACCGGGACAGCCATCTACGAGCAGTACTTC. The chain is built from TRBV21-1 and TRBJ2-7; the table calls TRBD1, which could not be checked here. TRBV21-1 is noted as a pseudogene. CDR3 length: 17 residues.

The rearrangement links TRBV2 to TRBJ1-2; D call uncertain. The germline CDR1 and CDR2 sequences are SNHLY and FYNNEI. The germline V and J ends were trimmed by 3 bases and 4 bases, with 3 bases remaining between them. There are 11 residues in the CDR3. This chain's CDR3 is CASSDSYGYTF. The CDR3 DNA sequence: TGTGCCAGCAGTGACAGCTATGGCTACACCTTC.

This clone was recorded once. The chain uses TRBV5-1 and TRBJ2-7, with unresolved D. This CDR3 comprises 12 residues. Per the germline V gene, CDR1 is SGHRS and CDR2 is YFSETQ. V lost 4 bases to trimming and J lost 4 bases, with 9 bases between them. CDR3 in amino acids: CASSPGAYEQYF. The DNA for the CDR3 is TGCGCCAGCAGCCCCGGAGCGTACGAGCAGTACTTC. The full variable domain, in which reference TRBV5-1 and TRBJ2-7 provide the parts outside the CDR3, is KAGVTQTPRYLIKTRGQQVTLSCSPISGHRSVSWYQQTPGQGLQFLFEYFSETQRNKGNFPGRFSGRQFSNSRSEMNVSTLELGDSALYLCASSPGAYEQYFGPGTRLTVT.

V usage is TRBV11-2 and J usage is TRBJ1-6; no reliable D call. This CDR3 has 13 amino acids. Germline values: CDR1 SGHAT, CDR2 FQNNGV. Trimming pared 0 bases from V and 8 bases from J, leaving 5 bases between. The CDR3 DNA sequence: TGTGCCAGCAGCTTAGACACTTATTCACCCCTCCACTTT. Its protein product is CASSLDTYSPLHF.

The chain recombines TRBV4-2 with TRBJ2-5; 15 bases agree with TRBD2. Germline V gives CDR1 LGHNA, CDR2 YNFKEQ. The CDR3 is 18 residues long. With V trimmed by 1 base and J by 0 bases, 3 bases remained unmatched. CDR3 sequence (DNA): TGTGCCAGCAGCCAAGCGGGACTAGCGGGGGGTTACCAAGAGACCCAGTACTTC. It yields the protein CASSQAGLAGGYQETQYF.